This T cell receptor (beta chain) stems from a study of PD-L1 blockade in urothelial cancer (dated by TCRdb to the late 2010s). Context from the whole study: Every patient began therapy in 2014 and was given atezolizumab 1,200 mg intravenously every 3 weeks. About 85% of the roughly 30 patients were males with bladder-origin urothelial cancer, and 18 of 29 reported a prior smoking history. Blood samples were analyzed at 3 weeks after treatment start (second dose) and at 6 weeks after treatment start. In the same patients who had TCR sequencing, pretreatment tumors also underwent whole exome sequencing and RNA sequencing. Somatic, immune and clinical correlates of response to PD-L1 blockade with atezolizumab in urothelial cancer were the focus of an exploratory multi-omic analysis. Pretreatment tumor samples, along with matched peripheral blood collected serially before and after atezolizumab treatment, underwent TCR sequencing. Durable clinical benefit was defined as a progression-free survival longer than 6 months, and TCR features were additionally tested against progression-free survival and overall survival. An ECOG performance status of 0 or 1 was recorded for the patients, and 0 to 3 prior chemotherapy regimens had been received by the patients. Blood samples yielded a median of about 150,000 T cells and tens of thousands of unique TCRs, with median clonality roughly 0.084. Eight to ten patients achieved durable clinical benefit and 20 did not. Pretreatment blood TCR-seq was available for about 28 patients, at least one posttreatment blood collection was obtained for roughly 25 patients, and tumor TCR-seq was available for roughly 25 patients. The full study reports these points: A pretreatment peripheral blood TCR clonality below the median was linked to improved progression-free and overall survival. Because the sample size was small (n ≈ 29) and many of the analyses were exploratory, the results are meant to be hypothesis-generating. Among patients with durable benefit, tumor-associated TCR clones showed greater expansion in peripheral blood 3 weeks after treatment started (n of about 21, p = 0.022).

Reading the germline V gene gives CDR1 SGHTA and CDR2 FQGTGA. The CDR3 measures 15 amino acids from cysteine to phenylalanine. Solely the CDR3 DNA is kept, with 45 bases framed from the first base. Trimming leaves V shorter by 3 bases and J shorter by 5 bases, with the junction holding 4 bases beyond the gene matches. A total of 25 to 30 patients with locally advanced or metastatic urothelial carcinoma, treated at Memorial Sloan Kettering on a trial protocol, made up the cohort. Peripheral blood mononuclear cells were collected from each patient pretreatment and during treatment, giving between 1 and 8 total time points per patient. The Qiagen DNeasy Blood extraction kit was used to purify genomic DNA from total PBMCs and tumor samples. Collected pretreatment and during treatment, PBMCs were isolated and stored as previously described. Synthetic TCR analog templates were spiked into each PCR so that absolute template abundance could be estimated from read counts. The immunoSEQ assay used bias-controlled V and J gene primers to amplify TCRbeta CDR3 regions from genomic DNA. Sequencing of rearranged TCRbeta segments was done at approximately 20X coverage. Per the source publication's procedure: Clustering was used to correct sequencing errors, and CDR3s were annotated against IMGT so that V, D and J genes could be assigned. Out-of-frame and stop-codon sequences were excluded, and only productive TCRbeta rearrangements were used in downstream analyses. Clonality was calculated as one minus the Shannon entropy normalized by the log of the number of unique productive sequences. Clones differing between time points or between blood and tumor were identified by Fisher's exact test with Benjamini-Hochberg correction at adjusted p below 0.01. The source is immuneACCESS, and TCRdb retained only in-frame sequences with V and J called. Part of the clones is not carried over; for the studies checked, unresolved V genes explain less than half of this, and the remainder is unexplained. V and J calls and clone size are as listed in that table; D and trimming were resolved from the DNA. This sample holds approximately 65,000 clones; roughly 91% were observed only once. 3.4% of the sample belongs to the ten largest clones.

Note on this clone: Its specific antigen is unknown. Per-base quality was not reported, and no clone a single base away is much larger than it.

The chain links TRBV7-3 with TRBJ2-1; TRBD1 matches 10 bases in the middle. This receptor was taken from a man between 60 and 75 years old with urothelial cancer. The sequencing used PBMCs, collected around atezolizumab (anti-PD-L1) treatment. CDR3 reads: CASSFDRGPNNEQFF. The nucleotide sequence reads TGTGCCAGCAGCTTTGACAGGGGGCCCAACAATGAGCAGTTCTTC.